Listed below are T cell receptor beta chains from one sample, sequenced in a study of blood T cell repertoires in COVID-19. Libraries were prepared by immunoSEQ multiplex PCR; TCRdb keeps only in-frame clonotypes and omits some of them. The sample carries some 200,000 clones, over 70% recorded once. The sample comprised peripheral blood. The receptors stem from an older woman with acute or convalescent COVID-19. The CDR3 runs from the conserved cysteine through the conserved F or W. Each record gives: D gene, clone size, V gene, J gene, CDR3 protein, CDR3 DNA. The D gene is left open where the match is weak. For some rows the clone size is stated as once, few or many, or as a class when expanded; others skip it.

>TRBD1|.|TRBV7-2|TRBJ2-3
CASSLLGGTGDTQYF
TGTGCCAGCAGCTTATTAGGCGGGACAGGGGATACGCAGTATTTT
>.|.|TRBV5-4|TRBJ2-6
CASSLFSSWANVLTF
TGTGCCAGCAGCTTGTTTAGTTCCTGGGCCAACGTCCTGACTTTC
>TRBD2|.|TRBV10-3|TRBJ2-7
CAISDLADLYEQYF
TGTGCCATCAGTGATCTAGCGGACCTATACGAGCAGTACTTC
>.|.|TRBV11-3|TRBJ2-1
CASSPGGGSYNEQFF
TGTGCCAGCAGCCCCGGAGGCGGGTCGTACAATGAGCAGTTCTTC
>.|.|TRBV5-1|TRBJ1-4
CASSPQDSLNEKLFF
TGCGCCAGCAGCCCACAGGACAGTCTTAATGAAAAACTGTTTTTT
>.|few|TRBV19|TRBJ2-2
CASTLWEAGELFF
TGTGCCAGTACCTTATGGGAGGCCGGGGAGCTGTTTTTT
>TRBD1|.|TRBV5-1|TRBJ1-6
CASSLEQGRNSPLHF
TGCGCCAGCAGCTTGGAACAGGGGAGGAATTCACCCCTCCACTTT
>TRBD1|.|TRBV3-1/TRBV3-2|TRBJ1-2
CASSQPDRGYGYTF
TGTGCCAGCAGCCAGCCCGACAGGGGATACGGCTACACCTTC
>.|once|TRBV20-1|TRBJ2-3
CSASIRADTQYF
TGCAGTGCTAGTATTCGGGCAGATACGCAGTATTTT
>.|.|TRBV18|TRBJ2-3
CASSPTQPASTDTQYF
TGTGCCAGCTCACCGACACAGCCGGCTAGCACAGATACGCAGTATTTT
>TRBD1|.|TRBV9|TRBJ1-2
CASSPKGARDYGYTF
TGTGCCAGCAGCCCGAAGGGGGCGAGGGACTATGGCTACACCTTC
>TRBD1|.|TRBV9|TRBJ1-5
CASSDGPTGDQPQHF
TGTGCCAGCAGCGACGGGCCGACAGGGGATCAGCCCCAGCATTTT
>.|.|TRBV5-1|TRBJ2-2
CASSFPALGGNTGELFF
TGCGCCAGCAGCTTCCCAGCGCTTGGAGGGAACACCGGGGAGCTGTTTTTT
>TRBD1|.|TRBV5-3|TRBJ1-4
CARSLGQGVEKLFF
TGTGCCAGAAGCTTGGGACAGGGAGTCGAGAAACTGTTTTTT
>TRBD2|once|TRBV7-2|TRBJ2-5
CASSLRPSGGLGGETQYF
TGTGCCAGCAGCTTACGTCCGAGCGGGGGCCTGGGTGGAGAGACCCAGTACTTC
>.|.|TRBV11-2|TRBJ2-1
CASSLVPGYEQFF
TGTGCCAGCAGCTTAGTACCAGGTTATGAGCAGTTCTTC
>TRBD1|.|TRBV5-1|TRBJ1-6
CASMLGQPNSPLHF
TGCGCCAGCATGCTGGGACAGCCAAATTCACCCCTCCACTTT
>.|.|TRBV12-3/TRBV12-4|TRBJ2-1
CASTRSRGDEQFF
TGTGCCAGCACCCGATCCAGGGGTGATGAGCAGTTCTTC
>TRBD1|.|TRBV6-1|TRBJ1-2
CASSVGTGRQGRGYTF
TGTGCCAGCAGTGTCGGGACAGGGCGGCAGGGCCGAGGCTACACCTTC
>.|.|TRBV6-5|TRBJ1-2
CASSYGRGDLNYGYTF
TGTGCCAGCAGTTACGGCAGGGGCGACCTTAACTATGGCTACACCTTC
>TRBD1|once|TRBV5-1|TRBJ1-1
CASSLAAGQGTEAFF
TGCGCCAGCAGCTTGGCCGCGGGACAGGGCACTGAAGCTTTCTTT
>.|.|TRBV18|TRBJ1-4
CASSPSSLGNEKLFF
TGTGCCAGCTCACCATCGTCGCTCGGGAATGAAAAACTGTTTTTT
>.|.|TRBV9|TRBJ2-5
CASSDQPGDGQRLGTQYF
TGTGCCAGCAGCGATCAACCGGGGGACGGGCAAAGGTTAGGGACCCAGTACTTC
>TRBD2|once|TRBV4-1|TRBJ2-2
CASRGAGGITGELFF
TGCGCCAGCAGAGGGGCGGGGGGGATCACCGGGGAGCTGTTTTTT
>.|.|TRBV6-5|TRBJ2-1
CASSPMAQGQFF
TGTGCCAGCAGCCCCATGGCCCAGGGGCAGTTCTTC
>.|.|TRBV12-3/TRBV12-4|TRBJ1-4
CASSLRGEKLFF
TGTGCCAGCAGTTTAAGAGGTGAAAAACTGTTTTTT
>.|.|TRBV6-2/TRBV6-3|TRBJ2-5
CASSQPQGQETQYF
TGTGCCAGCAGCCAGCCCCAGGGGCAAGAGACCCAGTACTTC
>.|.|TRBV11-2|TRBJ2-7
CASSSDSLGYEQYF
TGTGCCAGCAGCTCGGACAGCCTGGGCTACGAGCAGTACTTC
>.|.|TRBV7-9|TRBJ2-7
CASSLDAPGNEQYF
TGTGCCAGCAGCCTAGACGCCCCGGGGAACGAGCAGTACTTC
>TRBD1|.|TRBV6-6|TRBJ2-2
CASSPHPGDRGSFTGELFF
TGTGCCAGCAGTCCTCACCCCGGAGACAGGGGCTCTTTCACCGGGGAGCTGTTTTTT
>.|.|TRBV6-4|TRBJ1-6
CASSDSTPALNNSPLHF
TGTGCCAGCAGTGATTCTACCCCCGCTTTGAATAATTCACCCCTCCACTTT
>.|.|TRBV2|TRBJ1-2
CASSANGRVQGYTF
TGTGCCAGCAGCGCTAACGGGAGGGTACAGGGCTACACCTTC
>TRBD2|.|TRBV30|TRBJ2-7
CAWRVGGGGEQYF
TGTGCCTGGCGTGTTGGGGGGGGAGGGGAGCAGTACTTC
>TRBD1|.|TRBV5-1|TRBJ1-1
CASSLGQTNTEAFF
TGCGCCAGCAGCCTGGGACAGACGAACACTGAAGCTTTCTTT
>.|.|TRBV5-4|TRBJ1-4
CATDQINRVTNEKLFF
TGTGCCACAGACCAAATCAACAGGGTAACTAATGAAAAACTGTTTTTT
>.|.|TRBV6-5|TRBJ1-2
CASSYGQFYGYTF
TGTGCCAGCAGTTACGGACAGTTCTATGGCTACACCTTC
>.|once|TRBV6-1|TRBJ1-5
CASSEQGSGGQPQHF
TGTGCCAGCAGTGAACAGGGAAGTGGCGGTCAGCCCCAGCATTTT